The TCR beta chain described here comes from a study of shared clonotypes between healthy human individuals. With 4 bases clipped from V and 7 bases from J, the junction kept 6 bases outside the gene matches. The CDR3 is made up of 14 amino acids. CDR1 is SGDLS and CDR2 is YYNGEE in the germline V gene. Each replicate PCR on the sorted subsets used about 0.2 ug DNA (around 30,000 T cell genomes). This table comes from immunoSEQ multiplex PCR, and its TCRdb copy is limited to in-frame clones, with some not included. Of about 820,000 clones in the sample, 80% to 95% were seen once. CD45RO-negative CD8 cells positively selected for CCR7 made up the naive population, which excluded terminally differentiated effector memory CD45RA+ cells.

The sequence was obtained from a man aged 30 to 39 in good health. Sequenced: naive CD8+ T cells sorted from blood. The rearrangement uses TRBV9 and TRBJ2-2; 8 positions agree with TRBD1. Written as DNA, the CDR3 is TGTGCCAGCAGCCCCCAGGGGGCAAACGGGGAGCTGTTTTTT. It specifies CASSPQGANGELFF.